Detailed here is one T cell receptor beta chain. The target of this receptor is not known. No much larger clone exists at a distance of one base, and base qualities are not known. In the germline V gene, CDR1 corresponds to MNHNS and CDR2 to SASEGT. The V and J ends are trimmed by 5 bases and 6 bases, leaving 7 bases between them. The CDR3 starts with the cysteine, ends with the phenylalanine, and has 12 residues. Only the CDR3 DNA stays, 36 bases, in frame from base 1. This sample is drawn from a study of radiation and T cells in renal cell carcinoma (dated by TCRdb to the early 2020s). Turning to the overall study: The samples were obtained from a clinical trial, where primary renal cell carcinomas were treated with 15 Gy stereotactic body radiation therapy and then removed by nephrectomy 4 weeks afterward. A total of 50 to 60 samples underwent TCR beta sequencing, made up of roughly 26 tumors and about 27 peripheral blood samples. A total of 3.5 million to 4.5 million unique CDR3 nucleotide sequences, encoding 2,658,974 unique CDR3 amino acid sequences, were found across all 55 or so samples.

The immunoSEQ kit was used, according to the manufacturer's recommendations, to generate TCR beta libraries from genomic DNA. For library preparation, a first multiplex PCR was performed with proprietary primers, followed by a second PCR in which unique barcodes were added, and bead cleanups were performed after each round. A kit-provided positive control reaction and a negative control reaction were included in every sample batch. The final libraries underwent checking on an Agilent 4200 TapeStation D1000 ScreenTape, volumetric pooling, and quantification by qPCR. Sequencing was performed on an Illumina NextSeq500 with a MidOutput 150-cycle cartridge, and 156 Read1 and 15 Index1 cycles were run with kit custom primers. The pooled library was loaded at roughly 1 pM with roughly 19% PhiX control spiked in. From the authors' description of their analysis: Vendor-processed data were analyzed in R, and a clonotype was defined as all T cells sharing the same CDR3 nucleotide sequence. In the clone abundance analyses, frequencies were normalized to the 10,000 most abundant clones in each sample. Public T cell clones, which averaged fewer than five per sample, were removed prior to analysis. A difference in abundance of at least 32-fold between compartments was used to define tumor-enriched and baseline blood-enriched clonotypes. A beta-binomial differential abundance model was applied to find clonotypes that expanded or contracted between blood time points. Tumor-blood repertoire similarity was measured with the Baroni-Urbani and Buser coefficient, and groups were compared using two-tailed Wilcoxon tests in R. This immuneACCESS table, as held by TCRdb, lists in-frame sequences with V and J called but not all clones. Of the missing ones, under half trace to an unresolved V gene in checked studies; the others have no known cause. The V and J calls and clone size are taken from that table; D and trimming were inferred from the DNA. The sample table contains 120,000 or so clones; only one count was recorded for 88% of them. The ten most abundant clones make up 5.5% to 6.5% of the sample.

Broad study findings and their caveats: Dynamics of the blood repertoire were not tracked past 4 weeks after treatment. With a single-armed trial design, the study had no way to address how radiation dose or scheduling affects the TCR repertoire. Because no pretreatment tumor biopsies were available, whether clonotypes were present in the tumor at baseline could not be determined. In blood, the top tumor clonotypes increased from baseline to 2 weeks after radiation and then shrank by 4 weeks, which suggests a temporary expansion of tumor-resident clones.

The sample's time point label, decoded: blood 2 weeks post-SBRT. Per the publication, the treatment or condition label means: 15 Gy SBRT to primary tumor, nephrectomy 4 weeks later. Serial peripheral blood from radiation-treated patients was sampled at baseline, 2 weeks and 4 weeks after SBRT to track tumor-enriched clonotypes. Every patient had renal cell carcinoma of clear cell pathology. Genomic DNA for TCR sequencing was prepared using the QIAamp DNA Blood Mini Kit (Qiagen). The analyses included only samples that passed all quality control checks. The sequence was obtained from a woman in her seventies with renal cell carcinoma. This chain joins TRBV6-1 to TRBJ2-2, with TRBD2 as a weak D call on 6 bases. The source was blood, collected from a patient whose treatment included radiotherapy and nephrectomy. The DNA is TGTGCCAGCAGTCCGGGGGCCGGGGAGCTGTTTTTT. This yields the protein CASSPGAGELFF.